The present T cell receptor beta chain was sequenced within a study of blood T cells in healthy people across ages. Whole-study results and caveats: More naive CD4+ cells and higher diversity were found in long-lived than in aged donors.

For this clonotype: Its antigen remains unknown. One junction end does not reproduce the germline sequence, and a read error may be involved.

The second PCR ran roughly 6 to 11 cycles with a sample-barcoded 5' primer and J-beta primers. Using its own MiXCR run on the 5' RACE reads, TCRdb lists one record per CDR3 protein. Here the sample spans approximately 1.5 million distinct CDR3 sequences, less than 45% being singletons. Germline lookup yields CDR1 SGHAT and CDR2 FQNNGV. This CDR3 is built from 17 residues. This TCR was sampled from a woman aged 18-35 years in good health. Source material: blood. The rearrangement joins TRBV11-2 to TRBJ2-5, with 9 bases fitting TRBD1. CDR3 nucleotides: TGCGCCAGCATCAAGCAATGGGGACAGGGAACCTACAATGAGCAGTACTTC. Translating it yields CASIKQWGQGTYNEQYF.